One sample yielded the 18 T cell receptor beta chains listed below, sequenced in a study of blood T cell repertoires in COVID-19. Sequenced by immunoSEQ multiplex PCR; TCRdb stores in-frame clones only, minus some. In the table there are about 110,000 clones, approximately 90% of which are singletons. The specimen sequenced was peripheral blood. The receptors stem from a human donor in a cohort sampled during active COVID-19.

The rearrangement links TRBV6-5 to TRBJ2-3; 12 positions match TRBD2. J gave up 5 bases and V 11 bases, and 11 bases lay outside the gene matches. CDR1 and CDR2 from the germline V gene are MNHEY and SVGAGI. The CDR3 is made up of 15 amino acids. The CDR3 DNA is TGTGCCGCAAGCTGGTCTAGCGGGGGGGGAGATACGCAGTATTTT. Its protein product is CAASWSSGGGDTQYF.

The genes are TRBV6-6 and TRBJ1-5; no clear D. CDR1 is MNHNY and CDR2 is SVGAGI in the germline V gene (reference sequence). V was pared by 6 bases and J by 2 bases, with 14 bases between. The length of the CDR3 is 15 residues. CDR3 protein: CASRKLHGGNQPQHF. The CDR3 DNA sequence: TGTGCCAGCAGGAAACTCCACGGGGGCAATCAGCCCCAGCATTTT.

The V call is TRBV12-5, the J call TRBJ1-5; 9 bases are a match to TRBD1. Losses at the gene ends were 1 base for V and 6 bases for J; bases not matched to a gene: 4. Germline values: CDR1 LGHNT, CDR2 FRNRAP. CDR3 length equals 15 residues. CDR3 sequence reads: CASGLEQGAGQPQHF. Written as DNA, the CDR3 is TGTGCTAGTGGTTTGGAACAGGGGGCTGGTCAGCCCCAGCATTTT.

The gene calls are TRBV7-9 and TRBJ2-7; D unresolved. Trimming cost V 3 bases and J 3 bases, with 12 bases left between them. This CDR3 contains 14 residues. Germline V gene sequence: CDR1 SEHNR, CDR2 FQNEAQ (reference sequence). For the CDR3, the DNA is TGTGCCAGCAGCTTGGTCCCCCCAGGCTACGAGCAGTACTTC. Protein: CASSLVPPGYEQYF.

Only one count was recorded for this clone. The CDR3, as DNA: TGTGCCAGTAGGGCGGCAGACTCCTACGAGCAGTACTTC. As protein: CASRAADSYEQYF. This chain uses TRBV19 with TRBJ2-7, with unresolved D. The CDR3 is made up of 13 amino acids. From germline, CDR1 is LNHDA and CDR2 SQIVND (reference sequence). Trimming removed 6 bases from V and 0 bases from J, with 9 bases in between.

This sequence joins TRBV5-8 and TRBJ2-1; TRBD2 agrees at 8 bases. V was clipped by 0 bases and J by 3 bases; unmatched bases: 5. The CDR3 runs to 16 residues. From germline, CDR1 is SGHTS and CDR2 YDEGEE. The CDR3 sequence is CASSLVPGGLYNEQFF. The CDR3 coding sequence is TGTGCCAGCAGCTTGGTTCCGGGGGGGCTCTACAATGAGCAGTTCTTC. The full variable domain, in which reference TRBV5-8 and TRBJ2-1 provide the parts outside the CDR3, is EAGVTQSPTHLIKTRGQQATLRCSPISGHTSVYWYQQALGLGLQFLLWYDEGEERNRGNFPPRFSGRQFPNYSSELNVNALELEDSALYLCASSLVPGGLYNEQFFGPGTRLTVL.

This clone appeared many times. This chain joins TRBV10-1 and TRBJ2-5; D not resolved. V was cut by 0 bases and J by 2 bases, with 16 bases left in between. Germline lookup yields CDR1 WNHNN and CDR2 SYGVQD (reference sequence). The CDR3 runs to 17 residues. CDR3 amino acids: CASSESPEACRQETQYF. The CDR3 DNA reads TGCGCCAGCAGTGAGTCCCCCGAGGCTTGCCGGCAAGAGACCCAGTACTTC.

The V gene is TRBV6-1, the J gene TRBJ1-6; D is possibly TRBD1 (6 bases). Per the germline V gene, CDR1 is MNHNS and CDR2 is SASEGT. The length of the CDR3 is 15 residues. The ends were cut back, 2 bases at V and 3 bases at J, with 8 bases in the middle. The DNA of the CDR3 is TGTGCCAGCAGTGAAAGACAGGTCTATAATTCACCCCTCCACTTT. It specifies CASSERQVYNSPLHF.

In this sample, this clone turned up a few times. V gene TRBV2 combines with J gene TRBJ2-7, with D unclear. CDR3 length: 12 residues. Germline values: CDR1 SNHLY, CDR2 FYNNEI. The V gene lost 3 bases and the J gene lost 2 bases, with 5 bases spanning the gap. The CDR3 is CASSEAAYEQYF. CDR3 sequence (DNA): TGTGCCAGCAGTGAGGCAGCCTACGAGCAGTACTTC. The full variable domain, rest sourced from reference TRBV2 and TRBJ2-7, is EPEVTQTPSHQVTQMGQEVILRCVPISNHLYFYWYRQILGQKVEFLVSFYNNEISEKSEIFDDQFSVERPDGSNFTLKIRSTKLEDSAMYFCASSEAAYEQYFGPGTRLTVT.

The chain carries TRBV5-1 and TRBJ2-5; no clear D gene. This CDR3 contains 17 residues. Trimming shortened V by 3 bases and J by 7 bases, and 25 bases separated the two germline ends. Germline lookup yields CDR1 SGHRS and CDR2 YFSETQ. The CDR3 sequence: CASSSDPLGPVVRTQYF. For the CDR3, the DNA is TGCGCCAGCAGCTCAGACCCATTGGGCCCAGTAGTGAGGACCCAGTACTTC.

J is TRBJ2-3 and V is TRBV18; 9 nucleotides align to TRBD2. J gave up 0 bases and V 5 bases, and 6 bases lay outside the gene matches. The CDR3 spans 16 residues. The germline gives CDR1 KGHSH, CDR2 LQKENI. This CDR3 is CASSRLLAGSTDTQYF. The CDR3 DNA follows: TGTGCCAGCTCAAGGTTGCTAGCGGGGAGCACAGATACGCAGTATTTT.

The chain uses TRBV18 and TRBJ1-2; no clear D gene. CDR3 length equals 13 residues. V lost 2 bases to trimming and J lost 7 bases, with 11 bases between them. Germline V gene sequence: CDR1 KGHSH, CDR2 LQKENI. The CDR3 DNA follows: TGTGCCAGCTCACCATTGGCCCAGCGTGGCTACACCTTC. Protein sequence: CASSPLAQRGYTF.

The genes are TRBV9 and TRBJ2-1; 8 bases are a match to TRBD1. The CDR3 totals 14 residues. Germline CDR1 reads SGDLS; CDR2 reads YYNGEE. The ends lost 4 bases at V and 9 bases at J; junction bases unmatched: 9. This CDR3 reads CASSPWGGTGEQFF. In nucleotides, the CDR3 is TGTGCCAGCAGCCCCTGGGGCGGGACAGGTGAGCAGTTCTTC.

This clone has a handful of counts. The genes are TRBV2 and TRBJ1-5; 7 nucleotides match TRBD1. Germline loops: CDR1 SNHLY, CDR2 FYNNEI. V was pared by 6 bases and J by 7 bases, with 18 bases of the junction left unmatched. There are 17 residues in the CDR3. CDR3 coding DNA: TGTGCCAGCAGCCCAGCGAGTTGGGAAGGGGGCCGCCAGCCCCAGCATTTT. Its protein product is CASSPASWEGGRQPQHF. The full variable domain, rest sourced from reference TRBV2 and TRBJ1-5, is EPEVTQTPSHQVTQMGQEVILRCVPISNHLYFYWYRQILGQKVEFLVSFYNNEISEKSEIFDDQFSVERPDGSNFTLKIRSTKLEDSAMYFCASSPASWEGGRQPQHFGDGTRLSIL.

This chain uses TRBV10-3 with TRBJ2-2; 7 positions agree with TRBD1. After removal of 6 bases from V and 0 bases from J, the junction contained 13 bases not matched to a gene. From germline, CDR1 is ENHRY and CDR2 SYGVKD. This CDR3 region has 18 residues. The CDR3 protein is CAIRPHYKDRANTGELFF. The CDR3 bases are TGTGCCATCAGACCACACTACAAAGACAGGGCGAACACCGGGGAGCTGTTTTTT.

V and J are TRBV6-5 and TRBJ1-1; D gene ambiguous. The CDR3 runs 15 residues. Germline loops: CDR1 MNHEY, CDR2 SVGAGI. Trimming removed 5 bases at V and 2 bases at J, with 15 bases between. CDR3 sequence reads: CASSTVRRRNTEAFF. The CDR3 DNA follows: TGTGCCAGCAGTACCGTTCGACGGAGAAACACTGAAGCTTTCTTT.

V usage is TRBV28 and J usage is TRBJ2-1; 8 positions match TRBD1. The CDR3 runs to 11 residues. The V and J ends lost 6 bases and 8 bases, in that order; junction bases with no gene match: 0. CDR1 is MDHEN, CDR2 SYDVKM, per germline. The CDR3 is CASRTGDEQFF. The DNA for the CDR3 is TGTGCCAGCAGGACAGGGGATGAGCAGTTCTTC. Based on the CDR3 plus reference TRBV28 and TRBJ2-1, the full variable domain is DVKVTQSSRYLVKRTGEKVFLECVQDMDHENMFWYRQDPGLGLRLIYFSYDVKMKEKGDIPEGYSVSREKKERFSLILESASTNQTSMYLCASRTGDEQFFGPGTRLTVL.

The chain's CDR3 is CASSVVPDRITDGYTF. The DNA of the CDR3 is TGTGCCAGCAGCGTGGTCCCGGACAGGATAACTGATGGCTACACCTTC. This chain uses TRBV9 with TRBJ1-2, with 7 bases fitting TRBD1. This CDR3 comprises 16 residues. V lost 2 bases to trimming and J lost 6 bases; unmatched junction nucleotides: 13. The germline V gene encodes CDR1 SGDLS and CDR2 YYNGEE.